The 19 T cell receptor beta chains given below trace back to one sample, sequenced in a study of OX40 agonist ivuxolimab in advanced cancers. TCRdb's copy holds only in-frame clones and misses some; the assay was immunoSEQ multiplex PCR. Seen here are about 40,000 clones, 70% to 90% observed once, and the top ten hold more than 20%. The sequencing here drew on CD4+ or CD8+ T cells sorted from blood, taken in a trial of the OX40 agonist ivuxolimab. The receptors come from an adult with an advanced solid tumor such as melanoma, head and neck, liver or kidney cancer.

This clone is a singleton in its sample. The gene calls are TRBV15 and TRBJ2-7, with TRBD2 matching 9 bases. The CDR3 sequence is 18 residues long. With 3 bases clipped from V and 6 bases from J, the junction kept 18 bases outside the gene matches. Germline CDR1 is LNHNV and CDR2 is YYDKDF (reference sequence). In DNA, the CDR3 is TGTGCCACCAGCAGGGAGCGGGGGGCCCAAACAGGGATTGCCGAGCAGTACTTC. Its translation is CATSRERGAQTGIAEQYF.

The chain carries TRBV27 and TRBJ2-1, with D maybe TRBD2 (6 bases). Germline V gene sequence: CDR1 MNHEY, CDR2 SMNVEV (reference sequence). The CDR3 sequence is 16 residues long. The V end lost 4 bases, the J end lost 7 bases, and 20 bases lay between the germline ends. The CDR3 is CASSSIPGRGSNEQFF. Here the CDR3 DNA reads TGTGCCAGCAGTTCTATCCCAGGGCGGGGAAGTAATGAGCAGTTCTTC.

The V and J genes are TRBV27 and TRBJ2-3; D may be TRBD1 or TRBD2 (5 bases each). Germline CDR1 is MNHEY and CDR2 is SMNVEV (reference sequence). V was trimmed by 5 bases and J by 0 bases, leaving 15 bases between them. The CDR3 spans 16 residues. In DNA form, the CDR3 reads TGTGCCAGCAGTCCGTCCCCGGGACCGAGCACAGATACGCAGTATTTT. Translated: CASSPSPGPSTDTQYF.

This clone was seen just once. This chain connects TRBV6-6 to TRBJ2-7; 9 bases line up with TRBD2. The CDR3 consists of 15 residues. Losses at the gene ends were 2 bases for V and 4 bases for J; bases not matched to a gene: 6. Germline assignment: CDR1 MNHNY and CDR2 SVGAGI (reference sequence). The CDR3 protein is CASSYPTSGDYEQYF. The CDR3 bases are TGTGCCAGCAGTTACCCGACTAGCGGAGATTACGAGCAGTACTTC.

This chain uses TRBV7-9 with TRBJ2-3; the D gene is possibly TRBD2 (6 bases). The CDR3 covers 16 residues. Germline assignment: CDR1 SEHNR and CDR2 FQNEAQ (reference sequence). Between the trimmed V and J ends, which lost 5 bases and 4 bases, there was a span of 19 bases. CDR3 sequence (DNA): TGTGCCAGCAGCCCGCCCGTGACTAGGAGGGCAGATACGCAGTATTTT. Its translation is CASSPPVTRRADTQYF.

V usage is TRBV5-4 and J usage is TRBJ2-1; D is perhaps TRBD1 or TRBD2 (5 bases each). V shed 0 bases and J shed 5 bases, with 9 bases lying between them. The CDR3 has 14 residues. The V gene's germline CDR1 is SGHNT and CDR2 YYREEE (reference sequence). The CDR3 bases are TGTGCCAGCAGCTTGGCTGTGGGGGACAATGAGCAGTTCTTC. Translated, it gives CASSLAVGDNEQFF.

The chain links TRBV4-1 to TRBJ2-1; 10 bases map to TRBD2. CDR1 is MGHRA and CDR2 is YSYEKL in the germline V gene. The length of the CDR3 is 15 residues. V shed 2 bases and J 9 bases; nucleotides not matched to a gene: 7. The CDR3 DNA follows: TGCGCCAGCAGCCAAACCCCTAGCGGGAGACTTGAGCAGTTCTTC. This gives the protein CASSQTPSGRLEQFF.

The V and J genes are TRBV27 and TRBJ2-1; 11 bases are shared with TRBD2. The CDR3 consists of 13 residues. V lost 8 bases, J lost 5 bases, and 2 bases stayed unmatched. Per germline, CDR1 MNHEY and CDR2 SMNVEV (reference sequence). The CDR3 nucleotides read TGTGCCAGCTCACTAGCGGGAGACAATGAGCAGTTCTTC. This encodes CASSLAGDNEQFF.

The genes are TRBV28 and TRBJ2-5, with TRBD2 matching over 7 bases. The last part of the DNA fits TRBJ2-7 better; the J call may be wrong. The CDR3 spans 13 residues. Germline V gene lookup returns CDR1 MDHEN and CDR2 SYDVKM. The CDR3 reads CASRLVAGYEQYF. CDR3 coding DNA: TGTGCCAGCCGCCTGGTAGCGGGCTACGAGCAGTACTTC.

The chain uses TRBV10-1 and TRBJ1-1, with D perhaps TRBD1 (6 bases). Germline V gene lookup returns CDR1 WNHNN and CDR2 SYGVQD (reference sequence). The CDR3 totals 14 residues. V shed 6 bases and J shed 6 bases, with 17 bases lying between them. CDR3 DNA: TGCGCCAGCAGCCCAACGGCGGGGGCCGCTGAAGCTTTCTTT. Its protein product is CASSPTAGAAEAFF.

This clone has only one observation. The chain is built from TRBV30 and TRBJ1-1, with a weak D call TRBD1 (5 bases). Trimming removed 8 bases at V and 1 base at J, with 14 bases between. Germline V gene data show CDR1 as GTSNPN and CDR2 as SVGIG (reference sequence). The CDR3 has 13 residues. Here the CDR3 DNA reads TGTGCCCAAACCAGGGTGGCGAACACTGAAGCTTTCTTT. Residues: CAQTRVANTEAFF.

The V and J genes are TRBV5-4 and TRBJ2-7; D may be TRBD2 (5 bases). V lost 2 bases and J lost 1, with 7 bases in between. Germline loops: CDR1 SGHNT, CDR2 YYREEE (reference sequence). The CDR3 is 13 amino acids. The CDR3 DNA sequence: TGTGCCAGCAGCTTCGGAGGTTCCTACGAGCAGTACTTC. This encodes CASSFGGSYEQYF. Filled out from reference TRBV5-4 and TRBJ2-7, the complete variable domain reads ETGVTQSPTHLIKTRGQQVTLRCSSQSGHNTVSWYQQALGQGPQFIFQYYREEENGRGNFPPRFSGLQFPNYSSELNVNALELDDSALYLCASSFGGSYEQYFGPGTRLTVT.

The CDR3 is CASITIRGPFSYEQYF. CDR3 coding DNA: TGTGCCAGCATCACAATCCGGGGCCCATTCTCCTACGAGCAGTACTTC. V and J are TRBV28 and TRBJ2-7, with D perhaps assigned TRBD1 or TRBD2 (5 bases each). Trimming took off 7 bases at V and 0 bases at J, with 19 bases between the two ends. The CDR3 runs to 16 residues. Germline assignment: CDR1 MDHEN and CDR2 SYDVKM.

DNA of the CDR3: TGTGCCTGGACCCCTACCGGGGAGCTGTTTTTT. Amino acid sequence: CAWTPTGELFF. The chain couples TRBV30 to TRBJ2-2; D uncertain. CDR1 is GTSNPN and CDR2 is SVGIG in the germline V gene (reference sequence). The CDR3 is made up of 11 amino acids. V lost 4 bases to trimming and J lost 5 bases, with 5 bases between them.

The CDR3: CAWSVAGGRGEQFF. The CDR3 bases are TGTGCCTGGAGTGTTGCGGGAGGCCGGGGTGAGCAGTTCTTC. The gene calls are TRBV30 and TRBJ2-1; 8 positions agree with TRBD2. The CDR3 totals 14 residues. The germline V gene encodes CDR1 GTSNPN and CDR2 SVGIG (reference sequence). V shed 0 bases and J 9 bases; nucleotides not matched to a gene: 7.

The V call is TRBV6-5, the J call TRBJ2-7, with 8 bases matching TRBD2. CDR1 is MNHEY, CDR2 SVGAGI, per germline. The length of the CDR3 is 14 residues. V lost 0 bases, J lost 7 bases, and 5 bases stayed unmatched. CDR3 residues: CASSYSGSSGEQYF. CDR3 sequence (DNA): TGTGCCAGCAGTTACTCGGGGTCTAGCGGGGAGCAGTACTTC.

This chain joins TRBV9 and TRBJ2-7, with 12 bases that match TRBD1. Germline assignment: CDR1 SGDLS and CDR2 YYNGEE. V lost 2 bases and J lost 6; bases outside the gene matches: 3. The CDR3 is 14 amino acids. The CDR3 is CASSVGTGGFEQYF. The DNA of the CDR3 is TGTGCCAGCAGCGTCGGGACAGGGGGCTTCGAGCAGTACTTC.

The rearrangement links TRBV7-9 to TRBJ2-1, with D possibly TRBD2 on 5 matching bases. From germline, CDR1 is SEHNR and CDR2 FQNEAQ (reference sequence). The length of the CDR3 is 14 residues. V lost 5 bases, J lost 5 bases, and 13 bases lay in between. This CDR3 reads CASSPTSYNNEQFF. CDR3 nucleotide sequence: TGTGCCAGCAGCCCCACTAGTTACAACAATGAGCAGTTCTTC.

The rearrangement uses TRBV7-9 and TRBJ2-7; D unresolved. Germline CDR1 and CDR2: SEHNR and FQNEAQ (reference sequence). The CDR3 totals 12 residues. The V and J ends lost 0 bases and 2 bases respectively, with 2 bases between them. Written as DNA, the CDR3 is TGTGCCAGCAGCTTAGCCACCTACGAGCAGTACTTC. Its translation: CASSLATYEQYF.